The rows below give T cell receptor beta chains drawn from one sample of a study of blood T cell repertoires in COVID-19. Profiling relied on immunoSEQ multiplex PCR, and the TCRdb table lists in-frame clones only, not all of them. The data contain about 190,000 clones, roughly 90% of them seen just once; the ten biggest clones take up about 0.58%. The material sequenced was peripheral blood. These receptors originate from a man between 45 and 60 years old with acute or convalescent COVID-19. Both conserved end residues are part of each CDR3. D genes are given only for firm matches.

V gene	J gene	D gene	CDR3 protein	CDR3 DNA
TRBV4-2	TRBJ1-2	.	CASSQDKTDTYGYTF	TGTGCCAGCAGCCAAGATAAAACAGACACCTATGGCTACACCTTC
TRBV9	TRBJ2-1	TRBD1	CASSADGWADRAYNEQFF	TGTGCCAGCAGCGCCGACGGTTGGGCGGACAGGGCCTACAATGAGCAGTTCTTC
TRBV7-9	TRBJ2-5	.	CASSPLFVETQYF	TGTGCCAGCAGCCCCCTATTTGTCGAGACCCAGTACTTC
TRBV7-2	TRBJ1-5	TRBD1	CASSSTLGQNQPQHF	TGTGCCAGCAGCTCCACCCTGGGACAGAATCAGCCCCAGCATTTT
TRBV6-5	TRBJ2-7	TRBD1	CASKRQGFHEQYF	TGTGCCAGCAAGCGACAGGGTTTCCACGAGCAGTACTTC
TRBV19	TRBJ2-2	.	CASSIRFLNTGELFF	TGTGCCAGTAGTATCCGGTTCCTCAACACCGGGGAGCTGTTTTTT
TRBV7-2	TRBJ1-6	.	CASSLGTVYNSPLHF	TGTGCCAGCAGCTTAGGAACAGTCTATAATTCACCCCTCCACTTT
TRBV20-1	TRBJ2-5	.	CSARRETQYF	TGCAGTGCCCGCCGGGAGACCCAGTACTTC
TRBV28	TRBJ1-2	TRBD1	CASGQGAYGYTF	TGTGCCAGCGGACAGGGGGCCTATGGCTACACCTTC
TRBV10-3	TRBJ1-1	TRBD1	CAIRQDRENTEAFF	TGTGCCATCAGGCAGGACAGGGAGAACACTGAAGCTTTCTTT
TRBV12-5	TRBJ2-2	.	CASSSGTPGELFF	TGTGCTAGTTCGTCGGGAACTCCCGGGGAGCTGTTTTTT
TRBV19	TRBJ2-1	TRBD1	CASGGQGLFF	TGTGCCAGTGGGGGACAGGGCTTATTCTTC
TRBV5-4	TRBJ2-3	TRBD2	CASSWTSIADTQYF	TGTGCCAGCAGTTGGACTAGCATCGCAGATACGCAGTATTTT
TRBV11-2	TRBJ2-1	TRBD2	CASTLAGGGYNEQFF	TGTGCCAGCACCCTAGCGGGAGGGGGCTACAATGAGCAGTTCTTC
TRBV18	TRBJ2-1	TRBD2	CASSPLGGRASYNEQFF	TGTGCCAGCTCACCCCTTGGCGGGAGGGCCTCCTACAATGAGCAGTTCTTC
TRBV11-2	TRBJ2-7	.	CASSLDLGGFSYEQYF	TGTGCCAGCAGCTTAGATCTCGGCGGGTTCTCCTACGAGCAGTACTTC